Listed here are 31 T cell receptor beta chains from one sample, sequenced in a study of shared clonotypes between healthy human individuals. TCRdb's table, derived via immunoSEQ multiplex PCR, lists solely in-frame clones and lacks some. The sample shows millions of clones, about 95% of them seen only once. It was CD45RO-negative cells, positively selected for CCR7, that made up naive CD8 cells, with terminally differentiated effector memory CD45RA+ cells excluded. The sequencing sample was made of naive CD8+ T cells sorted from blood. The source is a man aged 18 to 30 in good health.

This chain's CDR3 is CASSRHAGTVGGETQYF. CDR3 coding DNA: TGCGCCAGCAGCCGCCACGCCGGGACTGTGGGAGGGGAGACCCAGTACTTC. The chain carries TRBV10-2 and TRBJ2-5, with 7 positions matching TRBD2. From germline, CDR1 is WSHSY and CDR2 SAAADI. The J segment lost 5 bases and the V segment lost 6 bases, leaving 18 bases of the junction unmatched. This CDR3 is built from 17 residues.

The chain is built from TRBV27 and TRBJ2-3; D might be TRBD1 (6 bases). The V and J ends lost 8 bases and 2 bases respectively, with 14 bases between them. This CDR3 region has 14 residues. Germline values: CDR1 MNHEY, CDR2 SMNVEV (reference sequence). CDR3: CASGDTSYTDTQYF. DNA for the CDR3: TGTGCCAGCGGGGACACAAGCTACACAGATACGCAGTATTTT.

The chain links TRBV28 to TRBJ2-1, with D possibly TRBD2 on 6 matching bases. CDR1 and CDR2 from the germline V gene are MDHEN and SYDVKM. This CDR3 has 14 residues. V shed 3 bases and J shed 8 bases, with 14 bases lying between them. CDR3 amino acids: CASSLTSGVDEQFF. CDR3 in DNA: TGTGCCAGCAGTTTGACTAGTGGGGTAGATGAGCAGTTCTTC.

The rearrangement uses TRBV6-5 and TRBJ2-5; D possibly corresponds to TRBD2 (5 bases). V was cut by 5 bases and J by 2 bases, with 12 bases left in between. CDR3 length equals 14 residues. Germline CDR1 and CDR2: MNHEY and SVGAGI. The CDR3 region has the DNA TGTGCCAGCAGTCCCGCGGGTCTGCAAGAGACCCAGTACTTC. Protein: CASSPAGLQETQYF.

This clone was seen only a few times. This rearrangement joins TRBV4-1 to TRBJ1-6; D is unresolved. Germline V gene lookup returns CDR1 MGHRA and CDR2 YSYEKL. V shed 8 bases and J shed 5 bases, with 13 bases lying between them. The CDR3 is made up of 14 amino acids. CDR3 residues: CASQRTEDNSPLHF. The DNA for the CDR3 is TGCGCCAGCCAGAGGACGGAGGATAATTCACCCCTCCACTTT.

The V and J genes are TRBV29-1 and TRBJ1-3, with D tentatively TRBD1 (5 bases). This CDR3 contains 15 residues. Per germline, CDR1 SQVTM and CDR2 ANQGSEA. V dropped 4 bases and J dropped 0 bases, with 13 bases sitting between them. CDR3 loop: CSVGVERGSGNTIYF. CDR3 in DNA: TGCAGCGTTGGGGTGGAGAGGGGCTCTGGAAACACCATATATTTT.

The genes are TRBV27 and TRBJ1-5, with a tentative D call TRBD1 (6 bases). The V gene's germline CDR1 is MNHEY and CDR2 SMNVEV (reference sequence). This CDR3 has 16 amino acids. The germline V and J ends were trimmed by 3 bases and 4 bases, with 16 bases remaining between them. CDR3 sequence: CASSLGQGPLNQPQHF. CDR3 DNA: TGTGCCAGCAGTTTGGGACAAGGGCCTCTAAATCAGCCCCAGCATTTT.

The genes are TRBV5-4 and TRBJ2-1; 11 bases match TRBD2. V lost 7 bases to trimming and J lost 7 bases; unmatched junction nucleotides: 13. Per germline, CDR1 SGHNT and CDR2 YYREEE (reference sequence). The CDR3 length is 16 residues. CDR3 in DNA: TGTGCCAGCTGGGGGACTAGCGGAAAGTCAAGGAATGAGCAGTTCTTC. Its translation is CASWGTSGKSRNEQFF.

This clone was seen only a few times. Within the sample, other DNA sequences also encode this same CDR3. V usage is TRBV30 and J usage is TRBJ1-5, with D unresolved. The V gene lost 5 bases and the J gene lost 0 bases, with 11 bases spanning the gap. The CDR3 sequence is 14 residues long. Germline-derived CDR1 and CDR2 are GTSNPN and SVGIG (reference sequence). The CDR3 DNA sequence: TGTGCCTGGGGCGGCGAGAATAGCAATCAGCCCCAGCATTTT. Translated: CAWGGENSNQPQHF.

The rearrangement links TRBV13 to TRBJ2-5; D unresolved. Germline CDR1 PRHDT, CDR2 FYEKMQ (reference sequence). The ends were cut back, 5 bases at V and 3 bases at J, with 25 bases in the middle. The CDR3 is 18 amino acids. The CDR3 DNA sequence: TGTGCCAGCAGCCATCGTCTGGCGACCCGGGCGGTGGAAGAGACCCAGTACTTC. Translating gives CASSHRLATRAVEETQYF. The full variable domain, rest sourced from reference TRBV13 and TRBJ2-5, is AAGVIQSPRHLIKEKRETATLKCYPIPRHDTVYWYQQGPGQDPQFLISFYEKMQSDKGSIPDRFSAQQFSDYHSELNMSSLELGDSALYFCASSHRLATRAVEETQYFGPGTRLLVL.

The gene calls are TRBV7-9 and TRBJ1-6; tentatively, D is TRBD1 (5 bases). The germline CDR1 and CDR2 sequences are SEHNR and FQNEAQ (reference sequence). The CDR3 length is 17 residues. Trimming removed 5 bases from V and 0 bases from J, with 14 bases in between. Here the CDR3 reads CASSPPRGDSYNSPLHF. CDR3 DNA sequence: TGTGCCAGCAGCCCCCCCCGGGGGGACTCCTATAATTCACCCCTCCACTTT.

The J gene is TRBJ2-7, the V gene TRBV6-5, with D perhaps matching TRBD2 (5 bases). Per the germline V gene, CDR1 is MNHEY and CDR2 is SVGAGI. The CDR3 consists of 11 residues. The V and J ends lost 0 bases and 11 bases respectively, with 8 bases between them. The CDR3 nucleotides are TGTGCCAGCAGTTACTCCCAGGAGGAGTACTTC. Protein sequence: CASSYSQEEYF.

The CDR3 sequence: CASSYLLRETEETQYF. CDR3 in DNA: TGTGCCAGCAGTTACCTCCTTCGGGAGACCGAAGAGACCCAGTACTTC. The rearrangement links TRBV6-6 to TRBJ2-5, with D perhaps matching TRBD2 (6 bases). Germline V CDR1 and CDR2: MNHNY, SVGAGI (reference sequence). The CDR3 loop spans 16 amino acids. V was shortened by 2 bases and J by 3 bases, with 16 bases between the two germline ends.

V is TRBV10-2 and J is TRBJ1-6; tentative D call: TRBD1 (6 bases). The CDR3 is 14 residues long. Germline V CDR1 and CDR2: WSHSY, SAAADI. Trimming removed 3 bases from V and 7 bases from J, with 10 bases in between. The CDR3 DNA reads as TGCGCCAGCAGTGAAGGGACAATAAATTCACCCCTCCACTTT. Amino acids: CASSEGTINSPLHF.

The rearrangement uses TRBV4-1 and TRBJ1-6, with 7 bases identical to TRBD1. This CDR3 spans 16 amino acids. Trimming at V came to 1 base and at J to 10 bases, leaving 10 bases not matched to a gene. CDR1 and CDR2 (germline): MGHRA, YSYEKL. The chain's CDR3 is CASSQGPQGSNSPLHF. CDR3 nucleotide sequence: TGCGCCAGCAGCCAAGGGCCACAGGGGTCGAACTCACCCCTCCACTTT.

Points on this clone: The sample holds other DNA sequences that translate to the same CDR3. This rearrangement joins TRBV28 to TRBJ1-5; D perhaps matches TRBD1 (5 bases). CDR1 MDHEN and CDR2 SYDVKM come from the germline V gene. This CDR3 has 16 amino acids. V was clipped by 5 bases and J by 3 bases, with 17 bases between them. The CDR3 spells CASSPPGGVDNQPQHF. The CDR3, as DNA: TGTGCCAGCAGTCCACCGGGGGGGGTGGACAATCAGCCCCAGCATTTT.

The genes are TRBV6-1 and TRBJ2-2; no clear D. Trimming removed 0 bases at V and 1 base at J, with 12 bases between. The CDR3 contains 17 residues. Germline values: CDR1 MNHNS, CDR2 SASEGT. The CDR3 reads CASSEAHMYRNTGELFF. The CDR3 DNA reads as TGTGCCAGCAGTGAAGCCCACATGTACCGGAACACCGGGGAGCTGTTTTTT.

The chain carries TRBV19 and TRBJ2-1; 9 bases map to TRBD2. The CDR3 has 14 amino acids. Germline CDR1 is LNHDA and CDR2 is SQIVND (reference sequence). With V trimmed by 4 bases and J by 9 bases, 7 bases remained unmatched. In nucleotides, the CDR3 is TGTGCCAGTAGTACGGCGGGAGGGCAAACTGAGCAGTTCTTC. Translating gives CASSTAGGQTEQFF.

This chain joins TRBV7-9 and TRBJ1-2; D ambiguous. Germline CDR1 and CDR2: SEHNR and FQNEAQ (reference sequence). The CDR3 runs 15 residues. Trimming removed 2 bases from V and 4 bases from J, with 14 bases in between. The CDR3 DNA follows: TGTGCCAGCAGCTTATTTATCAGAGACGGCTATGGCTACACCTTC. It codes for CASSLFIRDGYGYTF.

The chain couples TRBV7-2 to TRBJ1-2, with a weak D call TRBD1 (5 bases). The CDR3 contains 17 residues. Trimming removed 1 base from V and 8 bases from J, with 23 bases in between. The germline V gene has CDR1 SGHTA and CDR2 FQGNSA. The CDR3: CASSLGMSVEGQLGYTF. The CDR3 DNA reads TGTGCCAGCAGCTTAGGGATGAGTGTAGAGGGGCAATTAGGCTACACCTTC.

CDR3 residues: CASGPGQGAKNTEAFF. CDR3 nucleotide sequence: TGTGCTAGTGGTCCCGGCCAAGGGGCCAAAAACACTGAAGCTTTCTTT. The J gene is TRBJ1-1, the V gene TRBV12-5; weak D call: TRBD1 (5 bases). V gave up 5 bases and J gave up 2 bases, with 18 bases separating them. The CDR3 runs to 16 residues. Germline V gene lookup returns CDR1 LGHNT and CDR2 FRNRAP. Supplemented by reference TRBV12-5 and TRBJ1-1, the full variable domain reads DARVTQTPRHKVTEMGQEVTMRCQPILGHNTVFWYRQTMMQGLELLAYFRNRAPLDDSGMPKDRFSAEMPDATLATLKIQPSEPRDSAVYFCASGPGQGAKNTEAFFGQGTRLTVV.

The chain carries TRBV29-1 and TRBJ1-2; the D is unclear. The germline V gene encodes CDR1 SQVTM and CDR2 ANQGSEA. CDR3 length: 12 residues. Trimming shortened V by 7 bases and J by 6 bases, and 15 bases separated the two germline ends. The chain's CDR3 is CSAEGGSDGYTF. In DNA, the CDR3 is TGCAGCGCCGAGGGTGGATCGGATGGCTACACCTTC.

Of note for this clone: The DNA is omitted, as the CDR3 cannot be located on it reliably, and the CDR3 follows TCRdb's listing. The rearrangement links TRBV7-2 to TRBJ2-3. Germline assignment: CDR1 SGHTA and CDR2 FQGNSA. The CDR3 region is 16 residues in length, termini included. The CDR3 here is CASSLGGIFGEDTQYF.

Remarks on this clone: This specimen includes other DNA sequences encoding the same CDR3. V gene TRBV27 combines with J gene TRBJ1-5; the D gene is possibly TRBD1 (5 bases). This CDR3 region has 14 residues. Per the germline V gene, CDR1 is MNHEY and CDR2 is SMNVEV (reference sequence). V was clipped by 3 bases and J by 2 bases, with 8 bases between them. CDR3 DNA sequence: TGTGCCAGCAGTTTCCAGGGAGGCAATCAGCCCCAGCATTTT. It encodes CASSFQGGNQPQHF.

In nucleotides, the CDR3 is TGTGCCAGCAGCTTAAAGCCCCCTGGACGGGACAGCACAGATACGCAGTATTTT. It specifies CASSLKPPGRDSTDTQYF. This sequence joins TRBV7-2 and TRBJ2-3, with D perhaps TRBD1 or TRBD2 (5 bases each). CDR3 length: 18 amino acids. The germline CDR1 and CDR2 sequences are SGHTA and FQGNSA. With 2 bases removed from V and 0 bases from J, the gap between germline ends came to 18 bases.

This clone was picked up a small number of times. This chain uses TRBV5-6 with TRBJ2-5, with 8 bases fitting TRBD1. Germline V gene data show CDR1 as SGHDT and CDR2 as YYEEEE. V lost 4 bases, J lost 5 bases, and 7 bases stayed unmatched. This CDR3 has 14 residues. The CDR3 DNA sequence: TGTGCCAGCAGCGAACAGGGGGTCGGGGAGACCCAGTACTTC. This sequence encodes CASSEQGVGETQYF.

This chain links TRBV2 with TRBJ2-7, with 8 bases fitting TRBD2. V shed 3 bases, J shed 5 bases, and the junction held 6 bases outside the gene matches. The germline CDR1 and CDR2 sequences are SNHLY and FYNNEI. The CDR3 has 14 residues. The CDR3 DNA reads as TGTGCCAGCAGTGACCGGGGGGGCCGGGACGAGCAGTACTTC. As protein: CASSDRGGRDEQYF.

The chain has TRBV2 and TRBJ2-5, with D unclear. Between the trimmed V and J ends, which lost 10 bases and 5 bases, there was a span of 11 bases. CDR1 SNHLY and CDR2 FYNNEI come from the germline V gene. This CDR3 spans 11 amino acids. This CDR3 is CANRLGETQYF. DNA of the CDR3: TGTGCCAACCGCCTGGGGGAGACCCAGTACTTC.

V is TRBV19 and J is TRBJ1-1; D gene unclear. In germline, CDR1 is LNHDA, CDR2 SQIVND (reference sequence). The V end was cut by 11 bases, the J end by 5 bases, with 15 bases between. The CDR3 extends over 12 amino acids. CDR3 nucleotide sequence: TGTGCCTCAGTTATCGATGGTACTGAAGCTTTCTTT. Translation: CASVIDGTEAFF.

This clone was recorded a few times. Other DNA sequences of this sample code for an identical CDR3. V and J are TRBV6-1 and TRBJ2-7; TRBD2 aligns across 7 bases. Germline V gives CDR1 MNHNS, CDR2 SASEGT. There are 15 residues in the CDR3. The J segment lost 0 bases and the V segment lost 0 bases, leaving 2 bases of the junction unmatched. CDR3 protein: CASSEAGGSSYEQYF. In DNA, the CDR3 is TGTGCCAGCAGTGAAGCGGGCGGGAGCTCCTACGAGCAGTACTTC.

The chain employs TRBV19 and TRBJ2-5; 12 nucleotides agree with TRBD2. Germline lookup yields CDR1 LNHDA and CDR2 SQIVND (reference sequence). The CDR3 has 13 amino acids. J gave up 4 bases and V 6 bases, and 0 bases lay outside the gene matches. The CDR3 DNA sequence: TGTGCCAGTAGGGGACTAGCGGGAGAGACCCAGTACTTC. Amino acid sequence: CASRGLAGETQYF.